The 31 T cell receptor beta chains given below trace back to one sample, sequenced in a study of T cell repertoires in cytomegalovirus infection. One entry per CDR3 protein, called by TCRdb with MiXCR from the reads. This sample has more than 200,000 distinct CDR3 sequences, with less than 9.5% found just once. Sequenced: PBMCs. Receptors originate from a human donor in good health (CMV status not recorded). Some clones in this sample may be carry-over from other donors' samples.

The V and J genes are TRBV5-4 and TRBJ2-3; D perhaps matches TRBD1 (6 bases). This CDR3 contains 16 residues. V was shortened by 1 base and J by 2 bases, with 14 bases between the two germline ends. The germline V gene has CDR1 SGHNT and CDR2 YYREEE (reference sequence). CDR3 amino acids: CASSLSGTRNTDTQYF. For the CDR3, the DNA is TGTGCCAGCAGCTTGTCCGGGACACGGAACACAGATACGCAGTATTTT.

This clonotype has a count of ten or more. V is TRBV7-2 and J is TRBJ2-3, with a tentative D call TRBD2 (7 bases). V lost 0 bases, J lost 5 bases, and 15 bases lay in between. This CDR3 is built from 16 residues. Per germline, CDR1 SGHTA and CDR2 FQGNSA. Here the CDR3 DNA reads TGTGCCAGCAGCTTAGCGTTAACAGGGAGGGGAGATACGCAGTATTTT. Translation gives CASSLALTGRGDTQYF.

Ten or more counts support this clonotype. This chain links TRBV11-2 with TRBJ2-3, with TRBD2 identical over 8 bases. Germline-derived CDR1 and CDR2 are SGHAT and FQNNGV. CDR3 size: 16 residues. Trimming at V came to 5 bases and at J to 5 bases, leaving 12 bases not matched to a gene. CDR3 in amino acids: CASSPARRAGGDTQYF. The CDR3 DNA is TGTGCCAGCAGCCCCGCCCGACGGGCGGGAGGAGATACGCAGTATTTT.

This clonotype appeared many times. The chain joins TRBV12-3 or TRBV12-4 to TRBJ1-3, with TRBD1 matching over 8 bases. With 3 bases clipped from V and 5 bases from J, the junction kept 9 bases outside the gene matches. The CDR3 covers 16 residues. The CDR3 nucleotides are TGTGCCAGCAGTTTCGCCCGGACAGGGAGGAGAAACACCATATATTTT. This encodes CASSFARTGRRNTIYF.

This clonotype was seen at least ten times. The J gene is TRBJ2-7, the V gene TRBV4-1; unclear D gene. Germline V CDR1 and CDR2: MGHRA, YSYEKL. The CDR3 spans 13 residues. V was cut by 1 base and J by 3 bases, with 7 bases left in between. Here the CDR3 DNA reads TGCGCCAGCAGCCAAGCTCGCAGCTACGAGCAGTACTTC. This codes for CASSQARSYEQYF.

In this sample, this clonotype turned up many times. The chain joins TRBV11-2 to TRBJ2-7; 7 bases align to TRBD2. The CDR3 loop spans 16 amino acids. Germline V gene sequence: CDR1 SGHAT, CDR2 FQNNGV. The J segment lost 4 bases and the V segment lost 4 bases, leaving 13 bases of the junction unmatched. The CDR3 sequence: CASSSNRGTIIYEQYF. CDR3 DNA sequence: TGTGCCAGCAGCTCAAATCGGGGGACTATTATTTACGAGCAGTACTTC.

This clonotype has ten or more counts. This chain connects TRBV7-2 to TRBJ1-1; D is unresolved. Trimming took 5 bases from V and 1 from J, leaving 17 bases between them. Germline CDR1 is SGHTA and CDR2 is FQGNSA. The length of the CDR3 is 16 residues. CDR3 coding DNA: TGTGCCAGCAGCCCAACCTTCGGGCAATCGAACACTGAAGCTTTCTTT. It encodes CASSPTFGQSNTEAFF.

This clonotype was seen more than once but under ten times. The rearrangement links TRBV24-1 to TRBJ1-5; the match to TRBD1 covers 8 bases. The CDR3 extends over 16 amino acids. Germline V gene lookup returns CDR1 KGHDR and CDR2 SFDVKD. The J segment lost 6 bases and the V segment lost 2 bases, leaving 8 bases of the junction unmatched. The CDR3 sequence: CATSDSRRTGIQPQHF. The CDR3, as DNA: TGTGCCACCAGTGATTCGAGGCGGACAGGGATTCAGCCCCAGCATTTT.

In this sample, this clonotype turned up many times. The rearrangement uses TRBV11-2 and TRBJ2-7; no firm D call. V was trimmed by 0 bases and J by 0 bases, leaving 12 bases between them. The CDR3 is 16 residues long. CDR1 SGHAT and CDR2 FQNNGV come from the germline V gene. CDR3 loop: CASSLEGLFSSYEQYF. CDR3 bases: TGTGCCAGCAGCTTAGAAGGCCTCTTCAGCTCCTACGAGCAGTACTTC.

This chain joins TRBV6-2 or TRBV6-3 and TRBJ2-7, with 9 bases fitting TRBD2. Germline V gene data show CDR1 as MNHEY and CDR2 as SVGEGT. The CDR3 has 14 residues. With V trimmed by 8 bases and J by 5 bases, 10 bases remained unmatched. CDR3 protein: CASPAGGRYHEQYF. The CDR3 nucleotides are TGTGCCAGCCCAGCGGGGGGACGGTACCACGAGCAGTACTTC.

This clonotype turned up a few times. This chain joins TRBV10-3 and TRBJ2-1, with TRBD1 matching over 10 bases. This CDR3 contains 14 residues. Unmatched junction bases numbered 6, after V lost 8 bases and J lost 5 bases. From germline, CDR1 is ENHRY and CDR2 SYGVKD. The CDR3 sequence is CAIGRGQGNNEQFF. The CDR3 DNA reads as TGTGCCATCGGACGGGGACAGGGGAACAATGAGCAGTTCTTC.

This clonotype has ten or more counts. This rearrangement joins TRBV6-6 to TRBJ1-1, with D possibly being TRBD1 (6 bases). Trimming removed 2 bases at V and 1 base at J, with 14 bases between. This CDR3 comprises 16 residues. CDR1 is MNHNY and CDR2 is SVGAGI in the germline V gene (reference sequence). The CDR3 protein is CASSYGVGGTNTEAFF. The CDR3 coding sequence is TGTGCCAGCAGTTACGGGGTCGGGGGCACGAACACTGAAGCTTTCTTT.

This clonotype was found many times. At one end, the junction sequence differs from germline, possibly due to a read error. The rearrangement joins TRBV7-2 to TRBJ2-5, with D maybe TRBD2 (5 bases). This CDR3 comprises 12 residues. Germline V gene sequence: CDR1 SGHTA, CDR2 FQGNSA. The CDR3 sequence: CASSPRGGPPAF. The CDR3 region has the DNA TGTGCCAGCAGCCCCCGAGGAGGACCCCCTGCCTTC.

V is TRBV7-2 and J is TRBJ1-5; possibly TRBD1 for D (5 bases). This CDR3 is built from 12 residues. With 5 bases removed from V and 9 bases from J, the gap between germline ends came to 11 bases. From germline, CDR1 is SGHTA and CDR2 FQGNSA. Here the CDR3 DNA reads TGTGCCAGCAGCCCACCGGGACTGCCCCAGCATTTT. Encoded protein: CASSPPGLPQHF.

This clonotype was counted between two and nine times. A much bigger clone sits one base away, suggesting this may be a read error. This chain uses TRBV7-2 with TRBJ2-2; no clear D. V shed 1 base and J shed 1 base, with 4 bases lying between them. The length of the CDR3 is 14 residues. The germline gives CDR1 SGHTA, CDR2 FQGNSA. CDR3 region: CASSLVVNTGELFF. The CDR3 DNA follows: TGTGCCAGCAGCTTAGTGGTGAACACCGGGGAGCTGTTTTTT.

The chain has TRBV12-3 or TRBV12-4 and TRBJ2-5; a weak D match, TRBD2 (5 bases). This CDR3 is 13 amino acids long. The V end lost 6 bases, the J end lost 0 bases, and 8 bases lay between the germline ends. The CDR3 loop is CASRMRDQETQYF. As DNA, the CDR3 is TGTGCCAGCAGAATGAGGGACCAAGAGACCCAGTACTTC.

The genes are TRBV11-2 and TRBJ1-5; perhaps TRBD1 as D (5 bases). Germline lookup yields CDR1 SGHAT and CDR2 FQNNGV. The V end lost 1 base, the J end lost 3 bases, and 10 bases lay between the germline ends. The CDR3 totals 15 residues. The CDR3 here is CASSLAGIYNQPQHF. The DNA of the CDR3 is TGTGCCAGCAGCTTAGCAGGGATCTACAATCAGCCCCAGCATTTT.

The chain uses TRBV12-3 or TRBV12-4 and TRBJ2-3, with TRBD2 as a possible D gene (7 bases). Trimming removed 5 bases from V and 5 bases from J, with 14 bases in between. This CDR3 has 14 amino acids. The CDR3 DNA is TGTGCCAGCAGTGAGGGAGGGGACATAGATACGCAGTATTTT. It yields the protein CASSEGGDIDTQYF.

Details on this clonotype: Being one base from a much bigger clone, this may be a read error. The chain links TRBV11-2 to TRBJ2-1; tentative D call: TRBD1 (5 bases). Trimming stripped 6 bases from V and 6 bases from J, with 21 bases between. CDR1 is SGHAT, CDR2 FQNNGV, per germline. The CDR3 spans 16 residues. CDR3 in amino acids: CASSSLGFATGNEQFF. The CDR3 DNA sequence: TGTGCCAGCAGTAGCTTAGGTTTCGCAACAGGCAATGAGCAGTTCTTC.

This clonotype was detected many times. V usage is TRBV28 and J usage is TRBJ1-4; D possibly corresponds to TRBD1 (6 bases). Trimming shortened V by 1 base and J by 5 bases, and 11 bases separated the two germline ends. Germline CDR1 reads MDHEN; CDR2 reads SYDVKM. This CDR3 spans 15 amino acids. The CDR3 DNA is TGTGCCAGCAGTTTATCAACAGGGCCAAATGAAAAACTGTTTTTT. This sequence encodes CASSLSTGPNEKLFF. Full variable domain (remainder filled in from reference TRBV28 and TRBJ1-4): DVKVTQSSRYLVKRTGEKVFLECVQDMDHENMFWYRQDPGLGLRLIYFSYDVKMKEKGDIPEGYSVSREKKERFSLILESASTNQTSMYLCASSLSTGPNEKLFFGSGTQLSVL.

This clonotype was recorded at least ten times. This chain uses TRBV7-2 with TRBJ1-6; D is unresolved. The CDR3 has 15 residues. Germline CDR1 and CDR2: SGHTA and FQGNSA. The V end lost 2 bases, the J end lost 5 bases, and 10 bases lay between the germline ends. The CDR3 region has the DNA TGTGCCAGCAGCTTAACGGTCCAGCATAATTCACCCCTCCACTTT. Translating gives CASSLTVQHNSPLHF.

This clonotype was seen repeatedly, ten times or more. CDR3 protein: CASSLDPGLAGNGETQYF. In nucleotides, the CDR3 is TGTGCCAGCAGCTTAGACCCGGGACTAGCCGGGAATGGGGAGACCCAGTACTTC. This chain connects TRBV28 to TRBJ2-5, with TRBD2 matching over 9 bases. V dropped 6 bases and J dropped 5; count of bases not matched to a gene: 19. The CDR3 has 18 residues. CDR1 is MDHEN and CDR2 is SYDVKM in the germline V gene.

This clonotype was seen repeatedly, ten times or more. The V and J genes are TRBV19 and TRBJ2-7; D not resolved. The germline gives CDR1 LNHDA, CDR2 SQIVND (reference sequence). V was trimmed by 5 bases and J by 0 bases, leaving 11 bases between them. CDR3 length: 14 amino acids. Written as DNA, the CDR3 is TGTGCCAGTAGTCGGAACGGTGTCTCCTACGAGCAGTACTTC. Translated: CASSRNGVSYEQYF.

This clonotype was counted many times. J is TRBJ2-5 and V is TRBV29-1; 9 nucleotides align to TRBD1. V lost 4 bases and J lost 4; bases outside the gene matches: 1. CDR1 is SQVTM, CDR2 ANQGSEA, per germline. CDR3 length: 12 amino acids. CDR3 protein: CSVGDRVETQYF. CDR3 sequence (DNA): TGCAGCGTTGGGGACAGGGTAGAGACCCAGTACTTC.

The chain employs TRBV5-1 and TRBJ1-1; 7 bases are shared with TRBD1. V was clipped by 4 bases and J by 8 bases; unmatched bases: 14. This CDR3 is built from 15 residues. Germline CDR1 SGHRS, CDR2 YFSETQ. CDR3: CASSLYAGQSEEAFF. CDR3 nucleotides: TGCGCCAGCAGCCTATACGCGGGACAGTCAGAGGAAGCTTTCTTT.

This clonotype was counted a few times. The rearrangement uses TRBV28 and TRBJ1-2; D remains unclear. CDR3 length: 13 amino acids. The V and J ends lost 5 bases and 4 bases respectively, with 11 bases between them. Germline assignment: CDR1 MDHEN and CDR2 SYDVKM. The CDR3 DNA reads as TGTGCCAGCAGTATTAGTGCAGGCTATGGCTACACCTTC. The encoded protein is CASSISAGYGYTF.

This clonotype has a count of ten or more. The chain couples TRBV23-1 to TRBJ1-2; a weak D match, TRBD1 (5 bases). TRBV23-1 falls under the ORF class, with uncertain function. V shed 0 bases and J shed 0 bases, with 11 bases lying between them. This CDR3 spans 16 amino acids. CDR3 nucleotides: TGCGCCAGCAGTCAATCTGGACACCGTTCTAACTATGGCTACACCTTC. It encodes CASSQSGHRSNYGYTF.

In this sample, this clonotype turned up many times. Written as DNA, the CDR3 is TGTGCCAGCAGCAAGAGGGGGGGGCTCGGTCAGCCCCAGCATTTT. Protein sequence: CASSKRGGLGQPQHF. The chain employs TRBV7-2 and TRBJ1-5, with D perhaps matching TRBD1 (6 bases). V lost 5 bases and J 6 bases, leaving 17 bases between the germline ends. The germline V gene encodes CDR1 SGHTA and CDR2 FQGNSA. This CDR3 comprises 15 residues.

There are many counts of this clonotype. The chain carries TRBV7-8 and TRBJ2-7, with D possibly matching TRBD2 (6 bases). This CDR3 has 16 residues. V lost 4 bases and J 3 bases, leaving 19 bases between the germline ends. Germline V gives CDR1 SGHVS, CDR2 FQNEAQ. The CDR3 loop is CASSSPGRRGNYEQYF. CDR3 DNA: TGTGCCAGCAGCTCCCCGGGGAGGAGGGGCAACTACGAGCAGTACTTC.

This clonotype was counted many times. CDR3 residues: CASSLEGEKLFF. The CDR3 DNA reads TGTGCCAGCAGCTTAGAAGGTGAAAAACTGTTTTTT. The chain has TRBV7-6 and TRBJ1-4; D is uncertain. The CDR3 covers 12 residues. CDR1 is SGHVS, CDR2 FNYEAQ, per germline. V was clipped by 1 base and J by 7 bases, with 4 bases between them.

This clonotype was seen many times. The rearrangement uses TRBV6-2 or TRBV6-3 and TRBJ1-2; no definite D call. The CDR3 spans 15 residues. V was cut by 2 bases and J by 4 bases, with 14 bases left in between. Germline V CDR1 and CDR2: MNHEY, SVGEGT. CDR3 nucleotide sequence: TGTGCCAGCAGTTACGAAGGAAGTCCGGTCTATGGCTACACCTTC. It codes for CASSYEGSPVYGYTF.